What follows describes a single T cell receptor beta chain. This clonotype has a count of ten or more. The record has no base qualities; no much larger clone is one base away. The data stem from a study of T cells after yellow fever vaccination (dated by TCRdb to about 2019). For the wider study: The SMART-Seq v4 Ultra Low Input RNA kit was used to prepare libraries from fractions with low cell numbers. Bulk TCR alpha and beta repertoires were sequenced longitudinally to track T-cell clones before and after primary and booster YFV17D yellow fever vaccination. Two healthy male donors, one aged 18 to 30 and one aged 30 to 40 years, made up the cohort. Blood samples were taken at several timepoints before and after primary and secondary immunization, and bulk PBMC replicates and cell subsets were isolated. Broader findings and caveats from the paper: After the booster, most of the clones that had expanded following primary vaccination were detected again (96% of CD4 and roughly 90% of CD8), which suggests that memory was broadly maintained. A small fraction of clonotypes showed up in both the CD4 and CD8 compartments, probably as a result of convergent recombination. The secondary T-cell response was found to be weaker but faster than the primary response, with a peak reached on day 5 rather than on day 15. Computational filtering was needed because FACS-sorted repertoires could contain abundant contaminating clonotypes from the bulk population. Because only a couple of donors were included in the study, the extent to which the findings can be generalized is limited.

Synthesis of TCR cDNA relied on 5'RACE template switching, a step that introduced a universal primer site along with unique molecular identifiers. cDNA synthesis was primed from both the TCR alpha and TCR beta constant segments. Library amplification involved two PCR steps, and the second step added sample barcodes and sequencing adapters. Sequencing of libraries was done on Illumina HiSeq 2500 (2x100 bp) or NovaSeq (2x150 bp). From the authors' description of their analysis: Demultiplexing of reads and collapsing into UMI consensus sequences were performed with MIGEC, and V(D)J alignment was carried out with MiXCR. Clonotypes responding to the vaccine were identified with edgeR on replicate PBMC samples, with the criteria of FDR below 0.01 and a log2 fold change above 5 up to day 15. CD4 or CD8 identity was assigned to each bulk clonotype according to whether the clonotype was present at higher abundance in the sequenced CD4 repertoire or the sequenced CD8 repertoire. A clonotype counted as NS4B-specific if enriched at least 10-fold in dextramer-positive versus dextramer-negative fractions, with CD4-biased clonotypes left out. TCRdb reanalyzed the raw reads on its own, using fastp at Q25 for trimming and MiXCR for clone calling, and kept in-frame beta chains. One record per CDR3 amino acid sequence lists the most common genes and DNA. These V and J calls originate from TCRdb's pipeline instead of the authors' own analysis. Counted in this sample were around 40,000 distinct CDR3 sequences; 6.8% of them appeared once. About 15% of the sample goes to the ten largest clones.

Taken with the paper, the label for treatment or condition translates to: live attenuated yellow fever vaccine strain. A standard Ficoll-Paque protocol was used to isolate PBMCs from peripheral blood. With anti-CD3 and anti-CD8 staining plus a dextramer loaded with the yellow fever NS4B epitope peptide, the researchers sorted epitope-specific CD8 T cells. RNA was extracted with TriZol from bulk PBMCs, CD4 and CD8 fractions, and dextramer-positive and dextramer-negative fractions. This clonotype originated in a man under 40 who received the YFV17D yellow fever vaccine. The source was CD8+ T cells not binding an NS4B(214-222) dextramer, sorted from PBMCs, collected 45 days after the yellow fever booster vaccination. The sample's cell subset or site label, in plain terms: NS4B epitope dextramer-negative CD8 T cells.

The CDR3 reads CASGFTTGSGANVLTF. The DNA sequence is as follows: TGTGCTAGTGGTTTCACAACAGGGTCAGGGGCCAACGTCCTGACTTTC. The chain joins TRBV12-5 to TRBJ2-6, with TRBD1 tentatively as D gene (6 bases match). Its CDR3 holds 16 amino acids, cysteine through phenylalanine. The sequence is cut down to CDR3 DNA, 48 bases in frame from base 1. The germline V gene provides CDR1 LGHNT and CDR2 FRNRAP. V was cut back by 3 bases and J by 4 bases, leaving a gap of 13 bases between them.